The next 31 T cell receptor beta chains were all read from a single sample in a study of cytomegalovirus exposure and HLA in healthy donors. Researchers ran the PCR with 60 Vbeta and 13 Jbeta primers. Data came from immunoSEQ multiplex PCR; TCRdb stores just in-frame clones and leaves some out. In the table there are some 150,000 clones, less than 80% of which are singletons. Sequenced material: PBMCs. These receptors were obtained from a man aged 35 to 55 in good health and CMV-seronegative.

Comments on this clone: Other DNA variants within this sample encode the same CDR3. The chain employs TRBV5-1 and TRBJ1-5, with D tentatively TRBD1 (5 bases). Trimming pared 0 bases from V and 2 bases from J, leaving 9 bases between. From germline, CDR1 is SGHRS and CDR2 YFSETQ. The CDR3 is 15 residues long. The DNA of the CDR3 is TGCGCCAGCAGCTTGGACACGGGGGGCAATCAGCCCCAGCATTTT. Translated, it gives CASSLDTGGNQPQHF.

The rearrangement uses TRBV10-3 and TRBJ2-3; TRBD2 matches 7 bases. This CDR3 has 16 amino acids. Germline lookup yields CDR1 ENHRY and CDR2 SYGVKD. V shed 10 bases, J shed 4 bases, and the junction held 17 bases outside the gene matches. CDR3 sequence reads: CATQRPGEGLADTQYF. The CDR3 nucleotides are TGTGCCACCCAACGACCCGGGGAGGGTTTGGCAGATACGCAGTATTTT.

This clone was seen a handful of times. The chain carries TRBV5-1 and TRBJ2-7; TRBD1 aligns across 10 bases. The CDR3 has 15 amino acids. Germline V lookup: CDR1 SGHRS, CDR2 YFSETQ. Unmatched junction bases numbered 7, after V lost 3 bases and J lost 4 bases. The CDR3 is CASSSPPGQGYEQYF. The CDR3 DNA is TGCGCCAGCAGCTCGCCTCCGGGACAGGGGTACGAGCAGTACTTC.

The V call is TRBV27, the J call TRBJ1-1, with D tentatively TRBD1 (5 bases). The CDR3 sequence is 11 residues long. Trimming shortened V by 3 bases and J by 10 bases, and 9 bases separated the two germline ends. The germline gives CDR1 MNHEY, CDR2 SMNVEV (reference sequence). This chain's CDR3 is CASSFRDSAFF. Written as DNA, the CDR3 is TGTGCCAGCAGTTTTCGGGACTCAGCTTTCTTT.

The chain is built from TRBV4-1 and TRBJ1-1, with TRBD1 matching over 9 bases. The CDR3 totals 14 residues. V dropped 5 bases and J dropped 8; count of bases not matched to a gene: 9. In germline, CDR1 is MGHRA, CDR2 YSYEKL. For the CDR3, the DNA is TGCGCCAGCAGCGATACAGGGGGCAAACACGAAGCTTTCTTT. Translating gives CASSDTGGKHEAFF.

This chain joins TRBV7-9 and TRBJ2-7, with D possibly TRBD2 on 6 matching bases. Per germline, CDR1 SEHNR and CDR2 FQNEAQ (reference sequence). CDR3 length equals 14 residues. Trimming removed 5 bases from V and 4 bases from J, with 15 bases in between. CDR3 sequence: CASSDPLLAYEQYF. CDR3 DNA: TGTGCCAGCAGCGATCCCTTACTAGCTTACGAGCAGTACTTC.

The V call is TRBV19, the J call TRBJ1-3, with unresolved D. The CDR3 is made up of 13 amino acids. Per the germline V gene, CDR1 is LNHDA and CDR2 is SQIVND (reference sequence). V lost 3 bases, J lost 5 bases, and 8 bases lay in between. CDR3 bases: TGTGCCAGTAGTATCGGTCAACGAAACACCATATATTTT. Encoded protein: CASSIGQRNTIYF.

This chain links TRBV7-2 with TRBJ2-5; D gene ambiguous. This CDR3 is built from 13 residues. V lost 5 bases to trimming and J lost 4 bases, with 11 bases between them. The germline V gene has CDR1 SGHTA and CDR2 FQGNSA. CDR3 region: CASSASNRETQYF. CDR3 sequence (DNA): TGTGCCAGCAGCGCGTCCAACCGAGAGACCCAGTACTTC.

This clone was seen only a few times. This rearrangement joins TRBV6-5 to TRBJ1-5; the D is unclear. From germline, CDR1 is MNHEY and CDR2 SVGAGI. Trimming stripped 2 bases from V and 7 bases from J, with 9 bases between. The CDR3 contains 13 residues. CDR3 region: CASSYRLEQPQHF. CDR3 bases: TGTGCCAGCAGTTACCGACTCGAGCAGCCCCAGCATTTT.

The V call is TRBV11-2, the J call TRBJ1-1; possibly TRBD1 for D (5 bases). CDR3 length equals 14 residues. V gave up 1 base and J gave up 1 base, with 7 bases separating them. CDR1 is SGHAT and CDR2 is FQNNGV in the germline V gene. For the CDR3, the DNA is TGTGCCAGCAGCTTAGGACAGCGGAACACTGAAGCTTTCTTT. Its protein product is CASSLGQRNTEAFF.

The CDR3 region has the DNA TGCAGCGTTGAAGGCGCTAGCGGGAAATACAATGAGCAGTTCTTC. Translated: CSVEGASGKYNEQFF. The chain employs TRBV29-1 and TRBJ2-1; 9 nucleotides agree with TRBD2. The trim removed 1 base at V and 4 bases at J, leaving 5 bases unmatched. Germline V gene data show CDR1 as SQVTM and CDR2 as ANQGSEA. The CDR3 contains 15 residues.

Here the CDR3 DNA reads TGTGCCAGCAGCTTGTCCCCGGGGTCGGCCTACGAGCAGTACTTC. Residues: CASSLSPGSAYEQYF. V is TRBV5-6 and J is TRBJ2-7, with a weak D call TRBD2 (5 bases). This CDR3 is built from 15 residues. Germline loops: CDR1 SGHDT, CDR2 YYEEEE. Between the trimmed V and J ends, which lost 1 base and 2 bases, there was a span of 13 bases.

The rearrangement joins TRBV9 to TRBJ2-5; 12 bases are shared with TRBD2. After removal of 4 bases from V and 4 bases from J, the junction contained 8 bases not matched to a gene. CDR3 length: 16 residues. Germline values: CDR1 SGDLS, CDR2 YYNGEE. In nucleotides, the CDR3 is TGTGCCAGCAGCACGCCCGGGACTAGCGGGCGAGAGACCCAGTACTTC. The encoded protein is CASSTPGTSGRETQYF.

The chain is built from TRBV5-4 and TRBJ2-5; 8 bases map to TRBD2. V lost 4 bases to trimming and J lost 4 bases; unmatched junction nucleotides: 6. CDR3 length equals 14 residues. CDR1 and CDR2 (germline): SGHNT, YYREEE (reference sequence). CDR3 region: CASSLPRGGETQYF. DNA of the CDR3: TGTGCCAGCAGCCTCCCCCGGGGGGGAGAGACCCAGTACTTC.

The chain uses TRBV7-2 and TRBJ1-2, with 9 bases aligning to TRBD1. Germline assignment: CDR1 SGHTA and CDR2 FQGNSA. Trimming removed 3 bases from V and 5 bases from J; junction bases left unmatched: 10. The CDR3 extends over 16 amino acids. DNA for the CDR3: TGTGCCAGCAGCTTCGAGTTGGACAGGGGTCGATATGGCTACACCTTC. It yields the protein CASSFELDRGRYGYTF.

This clone was observed a single time. The chain links TRBV29-1 to TRBJ2-2; D remains unclear. Germline V gene data show CDR1 as SQVTM and CDR2 as ANQGSEA. V lost 3 bases, J lost 2 bases, and 7 bases lay in between. The CDR3 has 13 amino acids. In nucleotides, the CDR3 is TGCAGCGTTGATCCAGGAAACACCGGGGAGCTGTTTTTT. This translates into CSVDPGNTGELFF.

The V gene is TRBV2, the J gene TRBJ2-3; TRBD2 agrees at 11 bases. V gave up 3 bases and J gave up 0 bases; unmatched junction bases: 5. Germline CDR1 is SNHLY and CDR2 is FYNNEI. The length of the CDR3 is 17 residues. CDR3 DNA: TGTGCCAGCAGTGATTATCGACTAGCGGGGAGCACAGATACGCAGTATTTT. It translates to CASSDYRLAGSTDTQYF.

The chain has TRBV9 and TRBJ2-5; D remains ambiguous. The CDR3 consists of 15 residues. Germline lookup yields CDR1 SGDLS and CDR2 YYNGEE. Trimming took 3 bases from V and 4 from J, leaving 16 bases between them. CDR3 region: CASSGSVGGAETQYF. CDR3 in DNA: TGTGCCAGCAGCGGTAGTGTCGGTGGTGCAGAGACCCAGTACTTC.

The V call is TRBV30, the J call TRBJ2-1; the D gene is possibly TRBD2 (5 bases). Germline V gene lookup returns CDR1 GTSNPN and CDR2 SVGIG (reference sequence). The CDR3 contains 13 residues. Deletions cut 3 bases from V and 8 bases from J, with 14 bases between. The CDR3 coding sequence is TGTGCCTGGAGCGCGTCGCTGGGAGATGAGCAGTTCTTC. Its protein product is CAWSASLGDEQFF.

V usage is TRBV6-5 and J usage is TRBJ1-3; D is uncertain. The ends were cut back, 6 bases at V and 4 bases at J, with 10 bases in the middle. There are 13 residues in the CDR3. Germline loops: CDR1 MNHEY, CDR2 SVGAGI. This CDR3 is CASSPRYGNTIYF. CDR3 DNA: TGTGCCAGCAGCCCCAGATACGGAAACACCATATATTTT.

CDR3 coding DNA: TGTGCCAGAGGGGGCCGACAATCCCCTACCAACGTCCTGACTTTC. This codes for CARGGRQSPTNVLTF. The chain carries TRBV14 and TRBJ2-6; 7 bases align to TRBD1. From germline, CDR1 is SGHDN and CDR2 FVKESK. This CDR3 has 15 amino acids. V was pared by 9 bases and J by 8 bases, with 13 bases of the junction left unmatched.

J is TRBJ1-3 and V is TRBV9; possible D gene TRBD1, 6 bases. From germline, CDR1 is SGDLS and CDR2 YYNGEE. Trimming stripped 4 bases from V and 0 bases from J, with 23 bases between. This CDR3 has 19 residues. The CDR3 loop is CASSPRGPGAKSSGNTIYF. CDR3 bases: TGTGCCAGCAGCCCTCGGGGCCCAGGGGCCAAGAGCTCTGGAAACACCATATATTTT.

This chain uses TRBV19 with TRBJ2-3; no reliable D call. The V gene's germline CDR1 is LNHDA and CDR2 SQIVND (reference sequence). With 5 bases removed from V and 4 bases from J, the gap between germline ends came to 13 bases. This CDR3 contains 14 residues. The CDR3 region is CASSPSMVADTQYF. CDR3 nucleotide sequence: TGTGCCAGTAGTCCCTCTATGGTTGCAGATACGCAGTATTTT.

The rearrangement links TRBV6-6 to TRBJ1-2, with 7 bases matching TRBD1. CDR3 size: 14 residues. V shed 4 bases, J shed 5 bases, and the junction held 7 bases outside the gene matches. The germline V gene has CDR1 MNHNY and CDR2 SVGAGI (reference sequence). CDR3 loop: CASSFAGTEYGYTF. The CDR3 DNA follows: TGTGCCAGCAGTTTTGCCGGGACAGAGTATGGCTACACCTTC.

The rearrangement joins TRBV2 to TRBJ1-2; D unresolved. CDR3 size: 11 residues. The V gene lost 10 bases and the J gene lost 4 bases, with 10 bases spanning the gap. Germline V gene sequence: CDR1 SNHLY, CDR2 FYNNEI. The CDR3 loop reads CAKRDIYGYTF. CDR3 DNA: TGTGCCAAACGGGATATCTATGGCTACACCTTC.

The chain carries TRBV30 and TRBJ1-1; TRBD1 aligns across 7 bases. Germline V lookup: CDR1 GTSNPN, CDR2 SVGIG (reference sequence). J was trimmed by 11 bases and V by 1 base; bases with no gene match: 13. This CDR3 has 14 residues. The CDR3 region has the DNA TGTGCCTGGAGTGGTAGGACACAGGGGAGCCGGGCTTTCTTT. Translated, it gives CAWSGRTQGSRAFF.

The chain links TRBV9 to TRBJ2-5; 7 positions match TRBD2. Germline V lookup: CDR1 SGDLS, CDR2 YYNGEE. After removal of 0 bases from V and 4 bases from J, the junction contained 3 bases not matched to a gene. The CDR3 loop spans 14 amino acids. In DNA form, the CDR3 reads TGTGCCAGCAGCGTAGGCTGGGGGGGAGAGACCCAGTACTTC. It is translated as CASSVGWGGETQYF.

The chain carries TRBV30 and TRBJ1-6; tentatively, D is TRBD1 (6 bases). The CDR3 consists of 13 residues. Germline-derived CDR1 and CDR2 are GTSNPN and SVGIG (reference sequence). Deletions cut 7 bases from V and 8 bases from J, with 15 bases between. CDR3 sequence (DNA): TGTGCCTCGAACAGGGAACGGGATTCACCCCTCCACTTT. Encoded protein: CASNRERDSPLHF.

The chain is built from TRBV19 and TRBJ1-1; no definite D call. This CDR3 is 14 amino acids long. Trimming stripped 0 bases from V and 11 bases from J, with 16 bases between. Germline V gene sequence: CDR1 LNHDA, CDR2 SQIVND (reference sequence). This CDR3 is CASSIDSAGVGAFF. Here the CDR3 DNA reads TGTGCCAGTAGTATAGATTCCGCCGGGGTCGGCGCTTTCTTT.

This clone was counted only a few times. This chain joins TRBV11-2 and TRBJ2-7; D is perhaps TRBD2 (5 bases). CDR3 size: 13 residues. Germline V gene sequence: CDR1 SGHAT, CDR2 FQNNGV. Trimming took off 6 bases at V and 6 bases at J, with 15 bases between the two ends. The CDR3 region is CASSLPRDSEQYF. The CDR3 nucleotides read TGTGCCAGCAGTCTCCCCCGGGATTCCGAGCAGTACTTC.

DNA for the CDR3: TGTGCCAGCAGTTTAGGGGGACAGGGGGCCCGAGGGGGCTACACCTTC. This gives the protein CASSLGGQGARGGYTF. The V and J genes are TRBV28 and TRBJ1-2; 12 positions match TRBD1. Trimming cost V 2 bases and J 8 bases; bases outside gene matches: 9. The CDR3 loop spans 16 amino acids. Germline CDR1 is MDHEN and CDR2 is SYDVKM.